This T cell receptor (beta chain) was identified during a study of cytomegalovirus exposure and HLA in healthy donors. Use of 60 Vbeta and 13 Jbeta primers characterized the PCR. TCRdb's copy holds only in-frame clones and misses some; the assay was immunoSEQ multiplex PCR. The sample records around 150,000 clones, roughly 82% being singletons. Comments on this clone: Its matching antigen is unknown.

Study results and limitations: Reportedly, TCR beta sequences accurately predicted HLA-A and HLA-B alleles in most subjects. The likely origin of a cluster of highly shared sequence variants was a sequencing artifact. Follow-up analysis later connected one missense variant in DCLRE1C with trimming of TCR beta V- and J-genes.

Sample: PBMCs. The sequence derives from a male donor in good health and CMV-seronegative.

CDR3 loop: CASSFQGISQETQYF. The CDR3 DNA reads as TGTGCCAGCAGTTTTCAGGGCATCAGCCAAGAGACCCAGTACTTC. This sequence joins TRBV27 and TRBJ2-5, with D possibly TRBD1 on 5 matching bases. The germline CDR1 and CDR2 sequences are MNHEY and SMNVEV (reference sequence). Trimming removed 3 bases from V and 1 base from J, with 12 bases in between. This CDR3 spans 15 amino acids.